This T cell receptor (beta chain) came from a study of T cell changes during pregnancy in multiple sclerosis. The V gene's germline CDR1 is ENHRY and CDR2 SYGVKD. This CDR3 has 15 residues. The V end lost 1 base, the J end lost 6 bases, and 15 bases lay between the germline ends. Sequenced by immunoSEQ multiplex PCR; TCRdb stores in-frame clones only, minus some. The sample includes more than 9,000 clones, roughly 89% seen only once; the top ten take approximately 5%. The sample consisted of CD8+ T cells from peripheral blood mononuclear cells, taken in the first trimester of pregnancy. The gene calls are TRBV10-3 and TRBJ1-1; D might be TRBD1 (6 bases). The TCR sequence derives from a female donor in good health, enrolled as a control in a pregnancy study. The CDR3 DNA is TGTGCCATCAGTGAGTACGATAGGGGGGGAGCTGAAGCTTTCTTT. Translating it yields CAISEYDRGGAEAFF.